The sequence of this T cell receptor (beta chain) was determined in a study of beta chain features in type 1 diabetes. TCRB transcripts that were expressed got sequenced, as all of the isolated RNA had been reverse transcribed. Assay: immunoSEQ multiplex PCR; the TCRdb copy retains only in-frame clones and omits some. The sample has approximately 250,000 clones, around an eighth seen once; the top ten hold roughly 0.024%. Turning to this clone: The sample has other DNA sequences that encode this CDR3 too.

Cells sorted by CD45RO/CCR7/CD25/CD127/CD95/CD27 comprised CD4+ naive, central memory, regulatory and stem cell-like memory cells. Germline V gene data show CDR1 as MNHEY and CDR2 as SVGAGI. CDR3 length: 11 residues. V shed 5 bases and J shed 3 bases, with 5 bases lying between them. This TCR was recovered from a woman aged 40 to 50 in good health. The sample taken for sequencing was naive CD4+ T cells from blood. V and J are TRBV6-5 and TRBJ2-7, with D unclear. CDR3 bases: TGTGCCAGCAGTCAGAACTACGAGCAGTACTTC. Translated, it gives CASSQNYEQYF.